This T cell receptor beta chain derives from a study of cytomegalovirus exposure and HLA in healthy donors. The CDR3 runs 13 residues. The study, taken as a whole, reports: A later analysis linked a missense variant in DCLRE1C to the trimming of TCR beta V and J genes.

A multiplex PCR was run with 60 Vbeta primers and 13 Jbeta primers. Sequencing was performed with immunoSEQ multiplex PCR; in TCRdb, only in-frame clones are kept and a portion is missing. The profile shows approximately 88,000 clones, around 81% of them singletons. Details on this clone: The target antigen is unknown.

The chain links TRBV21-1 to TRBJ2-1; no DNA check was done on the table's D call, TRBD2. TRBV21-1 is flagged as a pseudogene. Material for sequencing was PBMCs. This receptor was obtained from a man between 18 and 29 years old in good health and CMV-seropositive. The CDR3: CASGAGGENEQFF. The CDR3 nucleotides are TGTGCCAGCGGGGCGGGAGGGGAAAATGAGCAGTTCTTC.